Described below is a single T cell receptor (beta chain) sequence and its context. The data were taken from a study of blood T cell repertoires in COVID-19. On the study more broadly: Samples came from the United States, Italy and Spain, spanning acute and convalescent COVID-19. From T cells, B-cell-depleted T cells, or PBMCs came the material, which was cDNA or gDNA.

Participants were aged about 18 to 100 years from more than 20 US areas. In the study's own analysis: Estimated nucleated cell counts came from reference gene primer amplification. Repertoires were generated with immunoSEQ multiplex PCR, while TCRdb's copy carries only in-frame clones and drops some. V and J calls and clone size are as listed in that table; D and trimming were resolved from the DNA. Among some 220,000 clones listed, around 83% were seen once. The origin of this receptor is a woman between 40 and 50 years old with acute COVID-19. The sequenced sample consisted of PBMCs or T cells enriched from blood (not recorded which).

In DNA, the CDR3 is TGTGCCAGCTCACCGACAGGGGATATTGGGGAGCTGTTTTTT. Encoded protein: CASSPTGDIGELFF. The rearrangement uses TRBV18 and TRBJ2-2; 8 bases line up with TRBD1. The CDR3 sequence is 14 residues long. The J segment lost 8 bases and the V segment lost 3 bases, leaving 5 bases of the junction unmatched. Germline CDR1 is KGHSH and CDR2 is LQKENI.